The clone carrying this T cell receptor (beta chain) was detected many times. The antigen is unknown. The V end was cut by 0 bases, the J end by 8 bases, with 15 bases between. Germline V gives CDR1 SGHRS, CDR2 YFSETQ. The CDR3 runs to 16 residues. These data come from a study of early T cells in non-severe SARS-CoV-2 infection. The wider study: Alpha and beta chains were unpaired, from unsorted whole-blood bulk RNA. Study-wide results and caveats: Anti-spike CD8 responses were favored by VDJdb matching, which missed private and CD4 specificities.

Each single cDNA molecule received a unique molecular identifier. One entry per CDR3 protein results from TCRdb running MiXCR on the 5' RACE reads. Of tens of thousands of distinct CDR3 sequences listed, around an eighth are singletons. This clonotype originated in an adult who was a healthcare worker with PCR-confirmed SARS-CoV-2 infection or an uninfected control (not recorded which). The chain couples TRBV5-1 to TRBJ1-6; possible D gene TRBD1, 6 bases. The sample in question was whole blood, obtained at baseline. CDR3 amino acids: CASSLVWQGPDSPLHF. CDR3 nucleotides: TGCGCCAGCAGCTTGGTTTGGCAGGGGCCCGATTCACCCCTCCACTTT.